The rows below give T cell receptor beta chains drawn from one sample of a study of T-cell reconstitution after alpha-beta-depleted transplantation in children. TCRdb reprocessed the PCR reads with MiXCR, giving one entry per CDR3 protein. This sample yields around 110,000 distinct CDR3 sequences, of which 10% are seen a single time; less than 40% belongs to the top ten. Here the sequenced sample was PBMCs, taken before TCRalphabeta/CD19-depleted stem cell transplant. The source of these receptors is a boy younger than 10 with acute lymphoblastic leukemia, due to receive a stem cell transplant. The CDR3 runs from the conserved cysteine through the conserved F or W. Each record gives: CDR3 length, J gene, V gene, CDR3 protein.

14,TRBJ1-2,TRBV4-1,CASSQEELNYGYTF
14,TRBJ1-5,TRBV7-2,CASSLATGARPQHF
18,TRBJ2-1,TRBV29-1,CSVEEYKKTGTSGRKQFF
17,TRBJ1-5,TRBV4-2,CASSQAAEGYSNQPQHF
14,TRBJ1-6,TRBV12-3/TRBV12-4,CASRLWGLESPLHF
14,TRBJ2-1,TRBV6-1,CATRPTSSYNEQFF
17,TRBJ1-1,TRBV27,CASSLLGLSSRNTEAFF
12,TRBJ2-1,TRBV7-2,CASSLAENEQFF
16,TRBJ1-2,TRBV6-5,CASSPHPATVNYGYTF
16,TRBJ2-1,TRBV12-3/TRBV12-4,CASSFWAGGPRNEQFF
15,TRBJ2-1,TRBV18,CASSRGGNSYNEQFF
17,TRBJ1-1,TRBV7-2,CASSHKPGRLMNTEAFF
14,TRBJ2-5,TRBV7-2,CASSLLGGEETQYF
13,TRBJ2-5,TRBV5-1,CASSPSSVETQYF
13,TRBJ1-1,TRBV6-5,CASNYRGNTEAFF
15,TRBJ2-6,TRBV5-1,CASSEISSGANVLTF
12,TRBJ2-5,TRBV29-1,CSVYRQGETQYF
14,TRBJ1-6,TRBV27,CASRPGGYNSPLHF
14,TRBJ2-2,TRBV5-1,CASSSYPNTGELFF
15,TRBJ2-3,TRBV5-1,CASSFGSGSTDTQYF
14,TRBJ2-1,TRBV27,CASSWAGGHNEQFF
15,TRBJ2-1,TRBV24-1,CATSDLRQGNNEQFF
18,TRBJ2-1,TRBV3-1,CATSPRLAGGPNYNEQFF
15,TRBJ2-3,TRBV27,CASSFRAGGIDTQYF
13,TRBJ1-3,TRBV15,CATSRISGNTIYF
15,TRBJ1-1,TRBV7-8,CASSLVGVQNTEAFF
16,TRBJ2-7,TRBV2,CASSEQSGRSSYEQYF
12,TRBJ2-5,TRBV6-6,CASSGQQETQYF
12,TRBJ2-3,TRBV20-1,CSARLAGDTQYF
16,TRBJ2-1,TRBV20-1,CSARALGSLVYNEQFF
14,TRBJ2-3,TRBV7-9,CASSPRGSTDTQYF
14,TRBJ2-5,TRBV27,CASSSLDRVETQYF
19,TRBJ2-5,TRBV20-1,CSARDLAASGRRSSETQYF
13,TRBJ2-3,TRBV3-1,CASSRRPLDTQYF
11,TRBJ2-1,TRBV20-1,CSAMTGNEQFF
14,TRBJ2-7,TRBV15,CATSSGTGGNEQYF
14,TRBJ2-1,TRBV5-5,CASSFWGGYNEQFF
14,TRBJ2-5,TRBV5-6,CASSRQGVGETQYF
16,TRBJ2-3,TRBV11-2,CASSLDDRVFTDTQYF
17,TRBJ2-7,TRBV12-3/TRBV12-4,CASSLASGRILGYEQYF
19,TRBJ2-5,TRBV5-1,CASSLAGLPKVNKQETQYF
15,TRBJ2-5,TRBV20-1,CSASVAGGFQETQYF
18,TRBJ1-4,TRBV20-1,CSARGVVPTGRQGEKLFF
15,TRBJ1-5,TRBV28,CASSDGRLSNQPQHF
15,TRBJ2-1,TRBV7-9,CASSSRTGPYNEQFF
15,TRBJ1-6,TRBV12-3/TRBV12-4,CASSLLTGGNSPLHF
13,TRBJ1-1,TRBV6-1,CASSLQGDTEAFF
18,TRBJ2-1,TRBV27,CASSLRLAGRSSYNEQFF
18,TRBJ2-1,TRBV20-1,CSAPGTSGPLSSYNEQFF
16,TRBJ2-5,TRBV5-1,CASSLAALAGGETQYF
15,TRBJ2-7,TRBV12-3/TRBV12-4,CASSYKAGESYEQYF
15,TRBJ2-3,TRBV12-3/TRBV12-4,CASSQTSGRADTQYF
14,TRBJ2-3,TRBV7-8,CASGLAENTDTQYF
14,TRBJ1-5,TRBV24-1,CATSATGGNQPQHF
16,TRBJ2-1,TRBV20-1,CSAEGLAGAPHNEQFF
13,TRBJ1-1,TRBV27,CASSRLHNTEAFF
16,TRBJ2-1,TRBV12-5,CASGSFTGFSYNEQFF
14,TRBJ2-7,TRBV5-1,CASSWGRSDGEQYF
13,TRBJ1-5,TRBV20-1,CSARDAGLLAQHF